The rows below give T cell receptor beta chains drawn from one sample of a study of shared clonotypes between healthy human individuals. Produced via immunoSEQ multiplex PCR; TCRdb's table is partial and in-frame only. The sample comprises millions of clones, about 92% of which are singletons, and 0.13% to 0.15% rests with the top ten. Material: naive CD4+ T cells sorted from blood. The receptors originated from a man aged 18 to 29 in good health. Both conserved end residues are part of each CDR3. D genes are given only for firm matches. Clone size is not always given. Where it is, it says once, few, many or a class for expanded clones.

J,size,V,D,CDR3,DNA
TRBJ2-2,NA,TRBV6-5,TRBD2,CASTGGRGTGELFF,TGTGCCAGCACGGGGGGAAGAGGGACCGGGGAGCTGTTTTTT
TRBJ1-1,NA,TRBV7-2,TRBD1,CASSLREGAITEAFF,TGTGCCAGCAGCTTAAGAGAGGGGGCGATCACTGAAGCTTTCTTT
TRBJ1-3,NA,TRBV9,NA,CASSSPGQESSGNTIYF,TGTGCCAGCAGCTCCCCGGGGCAGGAGAGCTCTGGAAACACCATATATTTT
TRBJ1-4,NA,TRBV6-5,NA,CASSYSIPATNEKLFF,TGTGCCAGCAGTTACTCGATCCCAGCCACTAATGAAAAACTGTTTTTT
TRBJ2-7,NA,TRBV28,NA,CASSLGAKDSSYEQYF,TGTGCCAGCAGCCTAGGGGCGAAGGACAGCTCCTACGAGCAGTACTTC
TRBJ1-4,NA,TRBV30,NA,CAWSVSLIPGTSEEKLFF,TGTGCCTGGAGTGTGTCCCTTATCCCGGGCACATCTGAAGAAAAACTGTTTTTT
TRBJ2-7,NA,TRBV6-1,TRBD1,CASSGTQGVPSYEQYF,TGTGCCAGCAGTGGGACACAGGGGGTCCCCTCCTACGAGCAGTACTTC
TRBJ1-3,NA,TRBV5-1,NA,CASSGGGKSSGNTIYF,TGCGCCAGCAGCGGTGGGGGGAAGAGCTCTGGAAACACCATATATTTT
TRBJ1-2,NA,TRBV6-6,NA,CASSGTNYGYTF,TGTGCCAGCAGCGGAACTAACTATGGCTACACCTTC
TRBJ2-5,NA,TRBV18,NA,CASSQPGYQETQYF,TGTGCCAGCTCACAACCCGGGTACCAAGAGACCCAGTACTTC
TRBJ2-2,NA,TRBV7-2,TRBD1,CASSLVATGLTGELFF,TGTGCCAGCAGCTTAGTGGCGACAGGGTTAACCGGGGAGCTGTTTTTT
TRBJ2-7,NA,TRBV6-5,TRBD2,CASRAGGPNLYEQYF,TGTGCCAGTAGAGCGGGGGGTCCTAACCTCTACGAGCAGTACTTC
TRBJ1-1,NA,TRBV7-2,NA,CASSLRPNTGSEAFF,TGTGCCAGCAGCTTAAGACCTAATACAGGGTCTGAAGCTTTCTTT
TRBJ2-7,NA,TRBV19,NA,CASKREGGGSYEQYF,TGTGCCAGTAAAAGAGAGGGAGGAGGCTCCTACGAGCAGTACTTC
TRBJ1-1,NA,TRBV6-6,NA,CASSYGWEVKAFF,TGTGCCAGCAGTTACGGGTGGGAGGTTAAAGCTTTCTTT
TRBJ2-7,once,TRBV2,NA,CASSEQGFYEQYF,TGTGCCAGCAGTGAACAGGGATTCTACGAGCAGTACTTC
TRBJ1-5,NA,TRBV7-2,NA,CASSPRTGFYYQPQHF,TGTGCCAGCAGCCCACGAACAGGGTTCTACTATCAGCCCCAGCATTTT
TRBJ1-4,NA,TRBV4-3,NA,CASSFAANEKLFF,TGCGCCAGCTCTTTTGCAGCTAATGAAAAACTGTTTTTT
TRBJ2-3,NA,TRBV4-3,TRBD2,CASSQDSGRRDTQYF,TGCGCCAGCAGCCAAGATAGCGGGCGGCGAGATACGCAGTATTTT
TRBJ1-2,NA,TRBV2,NA,CASSGQSIGYTF,TGTGCCAGCAGTGGACAGTCCATCGGCTACACCTTC
TRBJ2-7,NA,TRBV30,TRBD1,CAWSVVGQGLTYEQYF,TGTGCCTGGAGTGTAGTCGGACAGGGACTTACCTACGAGCAGTACTTC
TRBJ1-6,NA,TRBV2,NA,CASSDRAGSPLHF,TGTGCCAGCAGTGACAGGGCCGGTTCACCCCTCCACTTT
TRBJ1-1,NA,TRBV25-1,NA,CASSEYRGAEAFF,TGTGCCAGCAGTGAATATCGAGGGGCTGAAGCTTTCTTT
TRBJ2-5,once,TRBV7-2,NA,CASSLVVLATQETQYF,TGTGCCAGCAGCTTAGTGGTTCTTGCAACCCAAGAGACCCAGTACTTC
TRBJ2-7,NA,TRBV6-5,NA,CASSYRGPVYEQYF,TGTGCCAGCAGTTACAGGGGACCTGTCTACGAGCAGTACTTC
TRBJ1-1,once,TRBV19,NA,CASSIAAGLNTEAFF,TGTGCCAGTAGTATAGCGGCCGGTCTAAACACTGAAGCTTTCTTT
TRBJ2-5,NA,TRBV11-3,TRBD2,CASSSPAGLGKETQYF,TGTGCCAGCAGCTCTCCGGCCGGACTAGGGAAAGAGACCCAGTACTTC
TRBJ2-3,NA,TRBV5-1,TRBD1,CASSPATTGGRDTQYF,TGCGCCAGCAGCCCAGCAACAACAGGGGGCAGAGATACGCAGTATTTT
TRBJ1-1,NA,TRBV5-1,TRBD1,CASNDPRDRGSQNTEAFF,TGCGCCAGCAATGACCCCCGGGACAGGGGGTCCCAAAACACTGAAGCTTTCTTT
TRBJ2-2,NA,TRBV7-9,NA,CASSLRQNTGELFF,TGTGCCAGCAGCTTGAGGCAGAACACCGGGGAGCTGTTTTTT
TRBJ1-4,NA,TRBV18,TRBD1,CASSPGTATGREKLFF,TGTGCCAGCTCACCAGGGACAGCCACTGGTCGTGAAAAACTGTTTTTT
TRBJ1-3,NA,TRBV2,TRBD1,CASSALGQGWEKADTIYF,TGTGCCAGCAGCGCACTAGGACAGGGTTGGGAAAAAGCAGACACCATATATTTT
TRBJ1-5,NA,TRBV28,NA,CASSLLSNQPQHF,TGTGCCAGCAGCCTACTTAGCAATCAGCCCCAGCATTTT
TRBJ2-7,NA,TRBV11-2,TRBD1,CASSLGDRTSYEQYF,TGTGCCAGCAGCTTAGGGGACAGGACTTCCTACGAGCAGTACTTC
TRBJ1-5,NA,TRBV28,TRBD1,CASSTGTALNQPQHF,TGTGCCAGCAGTACCGGGACAGCCCTTAATCAGCCCCAGCATTTT
TRBJ2-1,NA,TRBV29-1,NA,CSAPMGSVNEQFF,TGCAGCGCCCCAATGGGGTCGGTAAATGAGCAGTTCTTC
TRBJ1-2,NA,TRBV12-5,NA,CASGLDSYGYTF,TGTGCTAGTGGTTTGGATTCCTATGGCTACACCTTC
TRBJ2-1,NA,TRBV7-2,NA,CASSLKRYGNEQFF,TGTGCCAGCAGCTTAAAGCGGTACGGAAATGAGCAGTTCTTC
TRBJ1-4,NA,TRBV6-1,NA,CASSPTGVTEKLFF,TGTGCCAGCAGCCCGACAGGCGTTACGGAAAAACTGTTTTTT
TRBJ2-3,NA,TRBV10-1,TRBD2,CASSESVLADTQYF,TGCGCCAGCAGTGAGTCGGTACTAGCGGATACGCAGTATTTT
TRBJ1-3,NA,TRBV4-3,NA,CASSQEPLGPGARNTIYF,TGCGCCAGCAGCCAAGAACCTTTGGGGCCAGGGGCTAGAAACACCATATATTTT
TRBJ1-5,NA,TRBV28,NA,CASTRGRVGNQPQHF,TGTGCCAGCACCCGCGGCAGGGTGGGCAATCAGCCCCAGCATTTT
TRBJ2-7,few,TRBV7-9,NA,CASLKGGRGNPYEQYF,TGTGCCAGCCTGAAGGGGGGCAGGGGCAATCCCTACGAGCAGTACTTC
TRBJ2-1,NA,TRBV14,TRBD2,CASSRRSGLAGENEQFF,TGTGCCAGCAGCCGCCGATCGGGACTAGCGGGTGAGAATGAGCAGTTCTTC
TRBJ2-7,NA,TRBV18,TRBD1,CASSPDRGAHEQYF,TGTGCCAGCTCCCCGGACAGGGGTGCCCACGAGCAGTACTTC
TRBJ2-5,NA,TRBV6-5,TRBD2,CASSFTSGGAQETQYF,TGTGCCAGCAGTTTTACTAGCGGGGGAGCCCAAGAGACCCAGTACTTC
TRBJ2-7,NA,TRBV7-8,NA,CASSLAGSYEQYF,TGTGCCAGCAGCTTAGCGGGATCCTACGAGCAGTACTTC
TRBJ2-7,once,TRBV7-2,NA,CASSLAGTVYEQYF,TGTGCCAGCAGCTTAGCTGGGACGGTATACGAGCAGTACTTC
TRBJ2-5,NA,TRBV5-7,NA,CASSNKTRDQETQYF,TGTGCCAGCAGCAACAAGACACGGGATCAAGAGACCCAGTACTTC